These 30 T cell receptor beta chains were all obtained from the same sample, sequenced in a study of molecular identifiers for immune sequencing clone quantification. Via MiXCR, TCRdb re-called the PCR reads, giving one row per CDR3 protein. The sample has about 640,000 distinct CDR3 sequences, just under 20% seen once. Input material: naive CD8+ T cells from blood, with Jurkat cell RNA spiked in. Subset denoted: FACS-sorted CD8+CD4-CCR7+CD45RA+ naive T cells. The source is a human donor in good health. Some libraries in this study had Jurkat cell RNA spiked in.

Ten or more counts support this clonotype. The J gene is TRBJ2-1, the V gene TRBV29-1, with 10 positions matching TRBD2. Germline V gives CDR1 SQVTM, CDR2 ANQGSEA. V shed 7 bases, J shed 3 bases, and the junction held 6 bases outside the gene matches. The CDR3 has 14 amino acids. DNA for the CDR3: TGCAGCGCTGACCTAGCGGGAGTCTACAATGAGCAGTTCTTC. Translated: CSADLAGVYNEQFF.

This clonotype came up once. A much larger clonotype is one base distant, so this may be a read error. This chain joins TRBV6-2 or TRBV6-3 and TRBJ2-7, with 7 bases fitting TRBD1. The CDR3 contains 12 residues. Germline V lookup: CDR1 MNHEY, CDR2 SVGEGT. The CDR3 is CARWDSNYGQYF. In nucleotides, the CDR3 is TGTGCCAGATGGGACAGTAACTACGGGCAGTACTTC.

This clonotype was counted only a few times. One junction end disagrees with the germline gene, perhaps due to a read error. This chain links TRBV7-7 with TRBJ2-2, with D maybe TRBD1 (6 bases). The CDR3 totals 17 residues. Germline values: CDR1 SSHAT, CDR2 FNYEAQ (reference sequence). Written as DNA, the CDR3 is TGTGCTAGCAGCTTATCCGCAGGCGGACAGATGAGCGGGGAGCTGTTTTTT. The encoded protein is CASSLSAGGQMSGELFF.

This clonotype occurred a few times. One end of the junction varies from germline; a read error may be responsible. V usage is TRBV27 and J usage is TRBJ1-4; 7 bases match TRBD1. Germline V lookup: CDR1 MNHEY, CDR2 SMNVEV (reference sequence). The CDR3 is 12 residues long. The CDR3 loop is CASSPTGHVWLF. For the CDR3, the DNA is TGTGCCAGCAGTCCGACAGGGCACGTATGGCTTTTT.

This clonotype was recorded many times. The CDR3 protein is CASSSTYPEGYSGNTIYF. In nucleotides, the CDR3 is TGTGCCAGCAGCTCCACATACCCAGAGGGGTACTCTGGAAACACCATATATTTT. This chain joins TRBV5-5 and TRBJ1-3; D possibly corresponds to TRBD1 (5 bases). The CDR3 sequence is 18 residues long. Trimming pared 3 bases from V and 0 bases from J, leaving 19 bases between. The V gene's germline CDR1 is SGHKS and CDR2 YYEKEE (reference sequence).

As for this clonotype: This could be a read error, since a much larger clone is one nucleotide away. The gene calls are TRBV2 and TRBJ2-3; D assignment may be TRBD1 or TRBD2 (5 bases each). This CDR3 has 16 amino acids. From germline, CDR1 is SNHLY and CDR2 FYNNEI. For the CDR3, the DNA is TGTGCCAGCAGACCCCCGGGACCAACCGTCCCAGATATGCAGTATTTT. It is translated as CASRPPGPTVPDMQYF. The full variable domain, in which reference TRBV2 and TRBJ2-3 provide the parts outside the CDR3, is EPEVTQTPSHQVTQMGQEVILRCVPISNHLYFYWYRQILGQKVEFLVSFYNNEISEKSEIFDDQFSVERPDGSNFTLKIRSTKLEDSAMYFCASRPPGPTVPDMQYFGPGTRLTVL.

This clonotype was counted many times. This rearrangement joins TRBV4-1 to TRBJ2-7, with D uncertain. There are 13 residues in the CDR3. Trimming shortened V by 3 bases and J by 0 bases, and 6 bases separated the two germline ends. Germline V gene lookup returns CDR1 MGHRA and CDR2 YSYEKL. CDR3 in amino acids: CASSQASSYEQYF. The CDR3 DNA is TGCGCCAGCAGCCAGGCTAGCTCCTACGAGCAGTACTTC.

A note on this clonotype: A much larger clone differs by one base, so this may be a read error. The rearrangement links TRBV20-1 to TRBJ2-5; TRBD2 aligns across 7 bases. Trimming removed 6 bases from V and 7 bases from J; junction bases left unmatched: 14. From germline, CDR1 is DFQATT and CDR2 SNEGSKA (reference sequence). CDR3 size: 14 residues. The CDR3: CSARPRDYRGTQYF. In DNA form, the CDR3 reads TGCAGTGCCAGACCCCGGGACTACAGAGGGACCCAGTACTTC.

Notes on this clonotype: Because it lacks the conserved phenylalanine or tryptophan at the end, this CDR3 is likely a read error. This rearrangement joins TRBV5-6 to TRBJ2-7; TRBD2 is a possible D gene (5 bases). V was shortened by 0 bases and J by 3 bases, with 10 bases between the two germline ends. CDR3 length: 14 residues. In germline, CDR1 is SGHDT, CDR2 YYEEEE. CDR3 amino acids: CASSLVRSGYEQYS. The CDR3 DNA reads TGTGCCAGCAGCTTGGTGCGGAGCGGCTACGAGCAGTACTCC.

This clonotype was seen at least ten times. This chain connects TRBV7-2 to TRBJ2-3; no clear D. CDR3 length equals 14 residues. The germline V gene encodes CDR1 SGHTA and CDR2 FQGNSA. V lost 4 bases, J lost 7 bases, and 15 bases lay in between. CDR3 in amino acids: CASSSLPSENTQYF. The CDR3 nucleotides are TGTGCCAGCAGCTCTCTCCCGTCTGAAAATACGCAGTATTTT.

This clonotype was observed a handful of times. This chain connects TRBV24-1 to TRBJ1-6; D is undetermined. CDR1 is KGHDR, CDR2 SFDVKD, per germline. The V end was cut by 8 bases, the J end by 9 bases, with 16 bases between. The CDR3 consists of 14 residues. The CDR3 DNA reads TGTGCCACCATAATAGGCGCTACTGGTTCACCCCTCCACTTT. Its protein is CATIIGATGSPLHF.

This clonotype was observed at least ten times. This chain joins TRBV13 and TRBJ2-7; TRBD2 agrees at 10 bases. The V segment lost 4 bases and the J segment 2 bases; nucleotides outside the gene matches: 11. The length of the CDR3 is 17 residues. Germline CDR1 reads PRHDT; CDR2 reads FYEKMQ (reference sequence). Here the CDR3 DNA reads TGTGCCAGCAGCTCGGCACTTTTAAGCGGGGGGGCCTACGAGCAGTACTTC. This gives the protein CASSSALLSGGAYEQYF.

Ten or more counts support this clonotype. This chain links TRBV30 with TRBJ2-3; no definite D call. Germline V gives CDR1 GTSNPN, CDR2 SVGIG (reference sequence). Trimming removed 1 base from V and 1 base from J, with 12 bases in between. CDR3 size: 15 residues. The CDR3 sequence is CAWSASPLGTDTQYF. The CDR3 coding sequence is TGTGCCTGGAGTGCCTCCCCCCTGGGCACAGATACGCAGTATTTT.

The table lists this clonotype with many counts. This chain connects TRBV7-9 to TRBJ2-7; D gene ambiguous. V lost 5 bases and J lost 2, with 10 bases in between. Germline V gene sequence: CDR1 SEHNR, CDR2 FQNEAQ (reference sequence). The CDR3 totals 13 residues. The CDR3 DNA reads TGTGCCAGCAGCCCAACCCTAGCCTACGAGCAGTACTTC. Translation gives CASSPTLAYEQYF.

The chain combines TRBV4-1 with TRBJ2-7; D is unresolved. Germline-derived CDR1 and CDR2 are MGHRA and YSYEKL. This CDR3 region has 14 residues. The germline V and J ends were trimmed by 1 base and 2 bases, with 9 bases remaining between them. In DNA form, the CDR3 reads TGCGCCAGCAGCCAAGGAAATTACGCCTACGAGCAGTACTTC. Amino acids: CASSQGNYAYEQYF.

Details on this clonotype: The conserved phenylalanine or tryptophan normally closing the CDR3 is absent here, so this likely arose from a read error. This chain joins TRBV5-4 and TRBJ1-4; D gene ambiguous. The CDR3 is made up of 12 amino acids. Looked up from germline, CDR1 is SGHNT and CDR2 is YYREEE (reference sequence). V was shortened by 3 bases and J by 5 bases, with 5 bases between the two germline ends. Here the CDR3 reads CASSSGNEKLFL. The CDR3 DNA reads as TGTGCCAGCAGCTCCGGGAATGAAAAACTGTTTCTT.

This clonotype was observed many times. CDR3 nucleotides: TGTGCCAGCAGCTTAGTGACTCGGCACTCCTTTGTATGGGCTTTCTTT. Translating it yields CASSLVTRHSFVWAFF. This rearrangement joins TRBV7-9 to TRBJ1-1; D is unresolved. Trimming shortened V by 1 base and J by 11 bases, and 23 bases separated the two germline ends. CDR3 size: 16 residues. Germline CDR1 SEHNR, CDR2 FQNEAQ (reference sequence).

The chain recombines TRBV6-1 with TRBJ1-2; tentatively, D is TRBD1 (5 bases). V was shortened by 6 bases and J by 6 bases, with 14 bases between the two germline ends. The length of the CDR3 is 13 residues. Germline values: CDR1 MNHNS, CDR2 SASEGT. CDR3 residues: CASRDIPADGYTF. The CDR3 DNA is TGTGCCAGCAGGGACATCCCGGCGGATGGCTACACCTTC.

This clonotype was counted between two and nine times. V usage is TRBV19 and J usage is TRBJ1-5, with D perhaps TRBD1 (5 bases). CDR1 and CDR2 from the germline V gene are LNHDA and SQIVND (reference sequence). The CDR3 covers 15 residues. The V end was cut by 3 bases, the J end by 0 bases, with 9 bases between. CDR3 coding DNA: TGTGCCAGTAGTATCGACAGCCCTAGCAATCAGCCCCAGCATTTT. It specifies CASSIDSPSNQPQHF.

About this clonotype itself: This sequence may be a read error, since a much larger clone differs from it by one base. The chain employs TRBV7-9 and TRBJ2-1; D is possibly TRBD1 (6 bases). With 1 base removed from V and 5 bases from J, the gap between germline ends came to 9 bases. CDR1 and CDR2 (germline): SEHNR, FQNEAQ (reference sequence). The CDR3 consists of 14 residues. CDR3 coding DNA: TGTGCCAGCAGCTTAGAGGACAGCAACAATGAGCAGTTCTTC. Protein sequence: CASSLEDSNNEQFF.

This clonotype came up many times. J is TRBJ1-5 and V is TRBV21-1; no check of the table's D call, TRBD1, against the DNA was made. TRBV21-1 is described as a pseudogene. The CDR3 runs to 19 residues. The CDR3 protein is CASSPRVGGSTHSNQPQHF. For the CDR3, the DNA is TGTGCCAGCAGCCCAAGGGTAGGGGGGTCAACACATAGCAATCAGCCCCAGCATTTT.

This clonotype was seen repeatedly, ten times or more. This chain uses TRBV5-4 with TRBJ2-1; TRBD2 agrees at 8 bases. With V trimmed by 6 bases and J by 7 bases, 9 bases remained unmatched. This CDR3 is built from 14 residues. In germline, CDR1 is SGHNT, CDR2 YYREEE (reference sequence). The CDR3 DNA reads as TGTGCCAGCAACCCCCCGGGGGGGTTGAATGAGCAGTTCTTC. This translates into CASNPPGGLNEQFF.

This clonotype was counted a few times. The chain couples TRBV12-3 or TRBV12-4 to TRBJ2-1, with 14 bases matching TRBD2. V shed 6 bases and J 7 bases; nucleotides not matched to a gene: 5. This CDR3 is 15 amino acids long. The CDR3 region has the DNA TGTGCCAGCAGGTTGACTAGCGGGGGGGCAAATGAGCAGTTCTTC. This codes for CASRLTSGGANEQFF.

This clonotype has ten or more counts. The chain recombines TRBV21-1 with TRBJ1-5; TRBD1 was called by the table and not checked on the DNA. TRBV21-1 is a pseudogene locus. The length of the CDR3 is 14 residues. CDR3 sequence (DNA): TGTGCCAGCTCCGGGCAGGGAGGCAATCAGCCCCAGCATTTT. Translating gives CASSGQGGNQPQHF.

This clonotype was observed at least ten times. The J gene is TRBJ1-2, the V gene TRBV7-6; maybe TRBD1 (5 bases). The V and J ends lost 3 bases and 6 bases respectively, with 11 bases between them. The CDR3 spans 13 residues. CDR1 is SGHVS and CDR2 is FNYEAQ in the germline V gene. The CDR3: CASSFNIGDGYTF. The CDR3 DNA reads as TGTGCCAGCAGCTTCAACATAGGGGATGGCTACACCTTC.

This clonotype came up many times. V is TRBV29-1 and J is TRBJ2-3; TRBD1 or TRBD2 may be the D gene (6 bases each). Germline CDR1 is SQVTM and CDR2 is ANQGSEA. V was cut by 6 bases and J by 0 bases, with 13 bases left in between. The length of the CDR3 is 14 residues. The CDR3 sequence is CSVPGGWSTDTQYF. CDR3 bases: TGCAGCGTCCCCGGGGGCTGGAGCACAGATACGCAGTATTTT.

This clonotype has a count of ten or more. This rearrangement joins TRBV28 to TRBJ1-3, with TRBD1 identical over 10 bases. V lost 6 bases to trimming and J lost 0 bases; unmatched junction nucleotides: 8. CDR1 is MDHEN, CDR2 SYDVKM, per germline. The CDR3 has 17 amino acids. The chain's CDR3 is CASSPGQGTYSGNTIYF. As DNA, the CDR3 is TGTGCCAGCAGCCCGGGACAGGGGACCTACTCTGGAAACACCATATATTTT.

This clonotype has ten or more counts. The V call is TRBV7-9, the J call TRBJ2-2, with D uncertain. V was clipped by 4 bases and J by 7 bases, with 19 bases between them. CDR1 and CDR2 (germline): SEHNR, FQNEAQ (reference sequence). The CDR3 spans 16 residues. Here the CDR3 DNA reads TGTGCCAGCAGCTCCGCGGACCACAAAAGCAGCGGGGAGCTGTTTTTT. Translated: CASSSADHKSSGELFF.

This clonotype was picked up many times. Here the CDR3 DNA reads TGTGCCAGCAGCGAAATCCTAGCCGGGAGGGCCCACGGGGAGCTGTTTTTT. Translation gives CASSEILAGRAHGELFF. The chain carries TRBV7-9 and TRBJ2-2; the match to TRBD2 covers 8 bases. The CDR3 covers 17 residues. V shed 5 bases and J 7 bases; nucleotides not matched to a gene: 15. The germline V gene has CDR1 SEHNR and CDR2 FQNEAQ (reference sequence).

V gene TRBV4-2 combines with J gene TRBJ1-1; D uncertain. The CDR3 runs to 14 residues. Trimming took off 1 base at V and 1 base at J, with 7 bases between the two ends. CDR1 is LGHNA, CDR2 YNFKEQ, per germline. CDR3 sequence reads: CASSQGLSNTEAFF. The CDR3, as DNA: TGTGCCAGCAGCCAAGGACTTTCGAACACTGAAGCTTTCTTT.